This T cell receptor beta chain is drawn from a study of T cells in Graves' hyperthyroidism and ophthalmopathy (dated by TCRdb to between 2019 and 2020). About the study as a whole: Peripheral blood samples were taken at the time of initial diagnosis, prior to any treatment. Following sampling, methimazole starting at 30 mg daily was given to hyperthyroidism patients, and high-dose intravenous methylprednisolone was given to ophthalmopathy patients. TCR Vbeta CDR3 sequencing of fewer than 150 peripheral blood samples (fewer than 45 ophthalmopathy, over 70 hyperthyroidism and approximately 17 progressor patients) is reported in the paper. To identify distinguishing TCR V-J signatures, a discovery cohort of about a hundred patients was used, comprising 40 to 45 with Graves' ophthalmopathy and some 57 with stable Graves' hyperthyroidism. Prospective prediction of ophthalmopathy was tested in an independent validation cohort consisting of 18 hyperthyroidism patients and some 15 patients who later progressed to ophthalmopathy. The approximately 100 discovery patients were divided at random into training and test sets in a 7:3 ratio. The study also compared thyroid tissue and blood T-cell repertoires from 5 to 7 Graves' hyperthyroidism patients.

Points the paper makes about the study in general: Most expanded thyroid clonotypes (frequency above 0.001) were also detected in blood, suggesting blood repertoires may reflect thyroid immune responses. Ophthalmopathy was separated from stable hyperthyroidism by a 13 V-J signature model, with about 88% sensitivity and roughly 81% specificity obtained in cross-validation and 80%/75% obtained in testing. No statistical method was used to set the sample size in advance, and investigators knew the group allocation. In validation, the model predicted progression to ophthalmopathy with around 71% sensitivity and around 72% specificity, a median of 6.5 months before onset.

This clonotype was observed at least ten times. Its antigen remains undetermined. The sample holds no much larger clone one base away, and base qualities are not on file. Stable Graves' hyperthyroidism was defined as the absence of progression to ophthalmopathy over 18 months of follow-up. Hyperthyroidism patients were newly diagnosed, with disease duration under 2 months, and aged 18 to 65 years. Exclusion was applied to patients with uncontrolled infections, other autoimmune diseases, pregnancy or lactation. Diagnoses were based on clinical symptoms, serum thyroxine and TRAb, thyroid ultrasound and orbital computed tomography. PBMCs were separated from roughly 10 ml of fresh peripheral blood using Ficoll-Paque density gradient centrifugation. Trizol reagent was used to extract total RNA, and RNA quality was then checked on an Agilent 2100 Bioanalyzer. V drops 2 bases and J drops 7 bases, leaving 24 bases in between. Per the germline V gene, SGHAT is the CDR1 and FQNNGV is the CDR2. The CDR3 runs 17 residues from the cysteine to the phenylalanine. Here the CDR3 DNA is all that survives: 51 bases in frame from base 1.

Amplification of TCR beta CDR3 regions was carried out from RNA transcripts. The TCR CDR3 was subjected to a first round of RT-PCR using the HTBI primer set and the Qiagen OneStep RT-PCR kit. Libraries were constructed in a second round of multiplex PCR, after which size selection and purification were carried out. Libraries were sequenced paired-end with 100 bp reads on an Illumina HiSeq2000. Per the authors' processing: SOAPnuke was used to process the raw data, with reads discarded if the reads contained adapters or uncalled bases, had a mean Phred below 15, or lacked an exact constant-primer or identifier match. COPE v1.2.5 was used to merge the high-quality paired reads, and each unique nucleotide sequence was defined as a clonotype. Clonotypes were aligned to IMGT TRBV, TRBD and TRBJ reference segments using MiTCR v1.1. Analysis was restricted to V-J combinations with a frequency above 0.0001, which covered 98% to 99.2% of repertoires. The TCS score was defined as F50 (clonal expansion) divided by E x V (chaos), with BLOSUM62-based TCRdist calculated between CDR3 peptides within each V-J. Welch's t-statistics and random forest reduced around 520 V-J features to 13, which were used in a naive Bayes classifier (R e1071). TCRdb applied fastp at Q25 and MiXCR to the public reads, then kept only in-frame beta chains. Rows with one shared CDR3 protein collapse into an entry with the most common genes and DNA. The V and J calls shown here were made by TCRdb, not taken from the authors' results. The sample table contains approximately 630,000 distinct CDR3 sequences; only one count was recorded for around 15% of them. The top ten constitute approximately 3.8% of the sample.

The V and J segments used are TRBV11-2 and TRBJ2-7; a weak D assignment points to TRBD2 (5 bases agree). The sample taken for sequencing was blood. The source of this sequence is a woman in her twenties or thirties with Graves' hyperthyroidism. DNA sequence: TGTGCCAGCAGCTTATTAGGGATGCGGAGCATTTCGGGGGAGCAGTACTTC. This is translated as CASSLLGMRSISGEQYF.